The source of this T cell receptor (beta chain) is a study of T cell responses to AZD1222 COVID-19 vaccine. Study outcomes and limitations: There were mostly white British donors and more females than males, and clonal diversity was possibly underestimated. Spike was spanned by vaccine-associated CD4 TCRs, which were dominant at 160-218 and 743-854. Seropositive AZD1222 recipients at baseline numbered only 6 or 7.

This clone is a singleton in its sample. Its specificity is not known. Second-dose intervals of approximately 4 or approximately 12 weeks were pooled. This CDR3 region has 14 residues. V was cut by 1 base and J by 6 bases, with 9 bases left in between. Germline values: CDR1 LGHDT, CDR2 YNNKEL (reference sequence). The data were produced by immunoSEQ multiplex PCR, yet TCRdb's version contains in-frame clones alone and is incomplete. Of 130,000 or so clones in the sample, about 94% are singletons; the top ten hold under 4.5%. The origin of this receptor is an adult who received the AZD1222 COVID-19 vaccine. The chain employs TRBV3-1 (or the pseudogene TRBV3-2) and TRBJ2-2; no clear D gene. Here the sequenced sample was peripheral blood, taken 28 days after the second AZD1222 dose. The CDR3: CASSQASHPGELFF. The CDR3 bases are TGTGCCAGCAGCCAAGCGTCTCATCCCGGGGAGCTGTTTTTT.